The source of this T cell receptor beta chain is a study of early T cells in non-severe SARS-CoV-2 infection. About the study: Sequenced bulk RNA came from whole blood that was unsorted, and chains were unpaired.

Tagging with unique molecular identifiers was applied to individual cDNA molecules. TCRdb ran MiXCR on the 5' RACE reads and lists one entry per CDR3 protein. The sample shows about 85,000 distinct CDR3 sequences, around 14% of them seen only once. This clonotype has just a few counts. Sequences were obtained from whole blood. The clonotype comes from an adult who was a healthcare worker with PCR-confirmed SARS-CoV-2 infection or an uninfected control (not recorded which).

The CDR3 DNA is TGTGCCACTGCGATAGCGGGGCAAGAGACCCAGTACTTC. This translates into CATAIAGQETQYF. The rearrangement uses TRBV6-1 and TRBJ2-5, with 8 bases aligning to TRBD2. The germline CDR1 and CDR2 sequences are MNHNS and SASEGT. This CDR3 has 13 amino acids. With V trimmed by 10 bases and J by 2 bases, 6 bases remained unmatched.